A single sample gave rise to the 17 T cell receptor beta chains below, sequenced in a study of blood T cell repertoires in COVID-19. The repertoire was sequenced with immunoSEQ multiplex PCR; TCRdb's copy has only in-frame clones and lacks some. Of 150,000 to 200,000 clones in the sample, 90% were seen once. Sequencing was done on a sample of peripheral blood. These receptors came from a man aged 45-65 years with acute or convalescent COVID-19.

The rearrangement joins TRBV27 to TRBJ1-1; D unclear. Germline loops: CDR1 MNHEY, CDR2 SMNVEV (reference sequence). The CDR3 runs 16 residues. V lost 6 bases to trimming and J lost 3 bases, with 20 bases between them. CDR3 region: CASRVSPRYQDTEAFF. The CDR3 nucleotides read TGTGCCAGCAGAGTTTCCCCGCGATATCAGGACACTGAAGCTTTCTTT.

This chain joins TRBV3-1 (or the pseudogene TRBV3-2) and TRBJ2-7, with 9 positions matching TRBD2. Germline V gives CDR1 LGHDT, CDR2 YNNKEL (reference sequence). The CDR3 spans 16 residues. Trimming took 4 bases from V and 7 from J; bases not matched to a gene: 14. CDR3 sequence: CASSPGPGLAMGEQYF. In DNA form, the CDR3 reads TGTGCCAGCAGCCCCGGACCGGGACTAGCTATGGGTGAGCAGTACTTC.

The chain combines TRBV15 with TRBJ1-1; a weak D match, TRBD1 (5 bases). V shed 5 bases and J shed 0 bases, with 10 bases lying between them. CDR3 size: 14 residues. Germline loops: CDR1 LNHNV, CDR2 YYDKDF (reference sequence). CDR3 nucleotides: TGTGCCACCAGCGGACAAATCATGAACACTGAAGCTTTCTTT. Translating it yields CATSGQIMNTEAFF.

The chain joins TRBV9 to TRBJ2-3, with D tentatively TRBD1 (6 bases). Germline V CDR1 and CDR2: SGDLS, YYNGEE. V lost 0 bases to trimming and J lost 8 bases, with 13 bases between them. This CDR3 spans 14 amino acids. This CDR3 is CASSVGGGRGTQYF. CDR3 DNA: TGTGCCAGCAGCGTAGGTGGGGGCAGGGGTACGCAGTATTTT.

V is TRBV18 and J is TRBJ1-2; 7 nucleotides line up with TRBD1. The CDR3 is 15 amino acids. V was pared by 3 bases and J by 2 bases, with 6 bases of the junction left unmatched. Germline CDR1 reads KGHSH; CDR2 reads LQKENI. The chain's CDR3 is CASSPLGQINYGYTF. CDR3 DNA: TGTGCCAGCTCACCCTTGGGACAGATCAACTATGGCTACACCTTC.

This clone was seen once. The chain has TRBV7-8 and TRBJ1-6; perhaps TRBD1 as D (5 bases). Germline lookup yields CDR1 SGHVS and CDR2 FQNEAQ. Trimming removed 3 bases from V and 0 bases from J, with 9 bases in between. The CDR3 has 16 residues. CDR3 residues: CASSFDSSSYNSPLHF. In nucleotides, the CDR3 is TGTGCCAGCAGCTTCGACAGTAGCTCCTATAATTCACCCCTCCACTTT.

The chain recombines TRBV18 with TRBJ1-1; 9 positions agree with TRBD1. The junction had 8 bases not matched to a gene; V was cut back by 3 bases and J by 0 bases. Germline V lookup: CDR1 KGHSH, CDR2 LQKENI. The CDR3 is 17 residues long. The CDR3 here is CASSPWDRVGMNTEAFF. For the CDR3, the DNA is TGTGCCAGCTCACCTTGGGACAGGGTCGGAATGAACACTGAAGCTTTCTTT.

The rearrangement uses TRBV6-5 and TRBJ1-1; TRBD1 might be the D (6 bases). The CDR3 extends over 14 amino acids. Germline loops: CDR1 MNHEY, CDR2 SVGAGI. V was shortened by 6 bases and J by 5 bases, with 16 bases between the two germline ends. The CDR3 DNA reads TGTGCCAGCAGCCTAGACAGGTTGGGAACTGAAGCTTTCTTT. Translating it yields CASSLDRLGTEAFF.

This chain uses TRBV7-9 with TRBJ2-7, with no clear D. Trimming removed 0 bases from V and 0 bases from J, with 12 bases in between. Germline values: CDR1 SEHNR, CDR2 FQNEAQ (reference sequence). The CDR3 extends over 16 amino acids. DNA for the CDR3: TGTGCCAGCAGCTTAGCGCCTGTAGAAATCTCCTACGAGCAGTACTTC. Its protein product is CASSLAPVEISYEQYF.

CDR3 loop: CASSEGQRNQPQHF. The CDR3 DNA follows: TGTGCCAGCAGCGAGGGACAGAGAAATCAGCCCCAGCATTTT. The genes are TRBV9 and TRBJ1-5, with 7 bases that match TRBD1. The J segment lost 4 bases and the V segment lost 3 bases, leaving 4 bases of the junction unmatched. The germline CDR1 and CDR2 sequences are SGDLS and YYNGEE. The CDR3 loop spans 14 amino acids.

The chain has TRBV2 and TRBJ2-2; TRBD1 might be the D (6 bases). The V gene's germline CDR1 is SNHLY and CDR2 FYNNEI. Trimming shortened V by 6 bases and J by 2 bases, and 13 bases separated the two germline ends. There are 15 residues in the CDR3. CDR3 amino acids: CASRVGQLNTGELFF. CDR3 sequence (DNA): TGTGCCAGCAGGGTAGGACAGTTAAACACCGGGGAGCTGTTTTTT.

The chain recombines TRBV30 with TRBJ2-5; 8 bases fit TRBD1. This CDR3 has 15 amino acids. Per the germline V gene, CDR1 is GTSNPN and CDR2 is SVGIG (reference sequence). With 4 bases clipped from V and 5 bases from J, the junction kept 12 bases outside the gene matches. The CDR3 loop is CAWKPLGRTGETQYF. The CDR3 DNA reads TGTGCCTGGAAACCTCTCGGTCGGACAGGGGAGACCCAGTACTTC.

The chain links TRBV10-3 to TRBJ1-6, with D uncertain. The length of the CDR3 is 14 residues. Germline V lookup: CDR1 ENHRY, CDR2 SYGVKD. The V end was cut by 2 bases, the J end by 4 bases, with 6 bases between. In DNA, the CDR3 is TGTGCCATCAGTGAGGGGCCGTATAATTCACCCCTCCACTTT. It specifies CAISEGPYNSPLHF.

The V call is TRBV7-9, the J call TRBJ1-5; TRBD1 might be the D (5 bases). Trimming took off 3 bases at V and 6 bases at J, with 15 bases between the two ends. The CDR3 is 15 amino acids. The germline CDR1 and CDR2 sequences are SEHNR and FQNEAQ (reference sequence). CDR3 in DNA: TGTGCCAGCAGCTTCGGGGGGGGTTACGGTCAGCCCCAGCATTTT. It encodes CASSFGGGYGQPQHF.

This clone was picked up a small number of times. The V call is TRBV5-4, the J call TRBJ1-6, with 7 bases fitting TRBD1. Germline V gives CDR1 SGHNT, CDR2 YYREEE (reference sequence). There are 16 residues in the CDR3. The V segment lost 0 bases and the J segment 5 bases; nucleotides outside the gene matches: 5. The CDR3 coding sequence is TGTGCCAGCAGCTTGGGTGGGGGACAGAATAATTCACCCCTCCACTTT. Amino acids: CASSLGGGQNNSPLHF.

The gene calls are TRBV5-6 and TRBJ1-4, with 9 nucleotides matching TRBD1. The CDR3 consists of 17 residues. Germline lookup yields CDR1 SGHDT and CDR2 YYEEEE. The trim removed 4 bases at V and 3 bases at J, leaving 10 bases unmatched. In DNA form, the CDR3 reads TGTGCCAGCAGCCTCCGGACAGGGGCAATTCCTAATGAAAAACTGTTTTTT. This codes for CASSLRTGAIPNEKLFF.

The chain carries TRBV11-2 and TRBJ2-1, with no clear D. V lost 6 bases, J lost 3 bases, and 15 bases lay in between. The CDR3 consists of 15 residues. Germline CDR1 SGHAT, CDR2 FQNNGV. CDR3: CASRAKREGYNEQFF. The CDR3 region has the DNA TGTGCCAGCAGGGCTAAGCGTGAAGGCTACAATGAGCAGTTCTTC.